What follows are 8 T cell receptor beta chains derived from one specimen sequenced in a study of shared T cell receptors in the human thymus. TCRdb keeps only in-frame clones here, not all; method: immunoSEQ multiplex PCR. The repertoire holds about 660,000 clones, with roughly 90% as singletons. Separately, the same data were catalogued under a study of human thymus T cells.

The sequencing sample was made of thymocytes. These receptors all come from a boy under three years old with a congenital heart defect.

This chain uses TRBV27 with TRBJ2-7; 12 nucleotides match TRBD2. The CDR3 is made up of 17 amino acids. Unmatched junction bases numbered 5, after V lost 2 bases and J lost 0 bases. CDR1 and CDR2 (germline): MNHEY, SMNVEV (reference sequence). This chain's CDR3 is CASSLRLAGGNSYEQYF. Written as DNA, the CDR3 is TGTGCCAGCAGTTTAAGGCTAGCGGGAGGGAACTCCTACGAGCAGTACTTC.

J is TRBJ2-1 and V is TRBV6-5; 7 bases map to TRBD2. Per germline, CDR1 MNHEY and CDR2 SVGAGI. Trimming cost V 8 bases and J 5 bases; bases outside gene matches: 9. The CDR3 has 14 amino acids. For the CDR3, the DNA is TGTGCCAGCCATACCGGGGGGAGGGACAATGAGCAGTTCTTC. This translates into CASHTGGRDNEQFF.

The chain carries TRBV10-2 and TRBJ2-5, with 11 bases fitting TRBD2. The CDR3 is made up of 17 amino acids. Unmatched junction bases numbered 7, after V lost 2 bases and J lost 2 bases. CDR1 and CDR2 (germline): WSHSY, SAAADI. DNA of the CDR3: TGCGCCAGCAGTGAGAAAAAGGGGACTAGCGGTCAAGAGACCCAGTACTTC. Translation: CASSEKKGTSGQETQYF.

The rearrangement uses TRBV5-1 and TRBJ2-5, with 7 bases identical to TRBD2. The J call is in doubt because the DNA end fits TRBJ2-7 better. The CDR3 spans 15 residues. Germline CDR1 reads SGHRS; CDR2 reads YFSETQ. The CDR3 sequence: CASSRGGQFPYEQYF. The CDR3 nucleotides are TGCGCCAGCAGCCGGGGAGGGCAGTTTCCCTACGAGCAGTACTTC.

This clone appeared a few times. V gene TRBV5-5 combines with J gene TRBJ2-7; 9 nucleotides match TRBD2. The germline gives CDR1 SGHKS, CDR2 YYEKEE (reference sequence). Trimming cost V 1 base and J 3 bases; bases outside gene matches: 8. This CDR3 is 16 amino acids long. CDR3 bases: TGTGCCAGCAGCTTGTCGGAGCGGGAGGCCCGCTACGAGCAGTACTTC. This sequence encodes CASSLSEREARYEQYF.

This chain links TRBV7-6 with TRBJ2-7; TRBD1 aligns across 10 bases. Looked up from germline, CDR1 is SGHVS and CDR2 is FNYEAQ. The CDR3 is 13 residues long. After removal of 3 bases from V and 5 bases from J, the junction contained 1 base not matched to a gene. The CDR3 region has the DNA TGTGCCAGCAGCTTCGGGACAGGGGACGAGCAGTACTTC. This translates into CASSFGTGDEQYF. The full variable domain, with the rest looked up from reference TRBV7-6 and TRBJ2-7, is GAGVSQSPRYKVTKRGQDVALRCDPISGHVSLYWYRQALGQGPEFLTYFNYEAQQDKSGLPNDRFSAERPEGSISTLTIQRTEQRDSAMYRCASSFGTGDEQYFGPGTRLTVT.

V and J are TRBV27 and TRBJ2-2; a possible D gene is TRBD1 (6 bases). Germline V gene sequence: CDR1 MNHEY, CDR2 SMNVEV (reference sequence). Trimming shortened V by 10 bases and J by 4 bases, and 19 bases separated the two germline ends. CDR3 size: 15 residues. CDR3 protein: CATSPEQGSTGELFF. The DNA of the CDR3 is TGTGCCACCTCGCCCGAACAGGGATCCACCGGGGAGCTGTTTTTT.

The CDR3 is CASSPERVAKNIQYF. In DNA, the CDR3 is TGTGCCAGCAGCCCCGAGAGGGTAGCCAAAAACATTCAGTACTTC. The rearrangement links TRBV6-1 to TRBJ2-4, with D perhaps matching TRBD2 (5 bases). The V end was cut by 6 bases, the J end by 0 bases, with 12 bases between. The CDR3 totals 15 residues. CDR1 and CDR2 (germline): MNHNS, SASEGT.